The 8 T cell receptor beta chains below were found in one sample sequenced in a study of cytomegalovirus exposure and HLA in healthy donors. Clones were read by immunoSEQ multiplex PCR, and TCRdb kept only the in-frame ones, dropping some. Of 140,000 to 150,000 clones listed, roughly nine tenths are singletons. Material for sequencing was PBMCs. These receptors originate from a man in his late teens or twenties in good health and CMV-seronegative.

The chain uses TRBV10-3 and TRBJ2-5, with D maybe TRBD2 (6 bases). The length of the CDR3 is 13 residues. V gave up 10 bases and J gave up 3 bases, with 15 bases separating them. Germline V CDR1 and CDR2: ENHRY, SYGVKD. CDR3 DNA sequence: TGTGCCACTGCGACTAGAACAGAAGAGACCCAGTACTTC. It translates to CATATRTEETQYF.

V and J are TRBV18 and TRBJ2-1; D is perhaps TRBD1 (6 bases). The CDR3 length is 17 residues. Germline V lookup: CDR1 KGHSH, CDR2 LQKENI. The V gene lost 3 bases and the J gene lost 0 bases, with 15 bases spanning the gap. This CDR3 reads CASSPFDRLSSYNEQFF. As DNA, the CDR3 is TGTGCCAGCTCACCTTTCGACAGGCTAAGCTCCTACAATGAGCAGTTCTTC.

This chain connects TRBV9 to TRBJ2-3, with D unclear. The CDR3 consists of 16 residues. The V end was cut by 2 bases, the J end by 1 base, with 14 bases between. Germline V gene lookup returns CDR1 SGDLS and CDR2 YYNGEE. The CDR3 is CASSVSPPFGTDTQYF. CDR3 nucleotide sequence: TGTGCCAGCAGCGTCAGTCCCCCCTTTGGCACAGATACGCAGTATTTT. Drawing the rest from reference TRBV9 and TRBJ2-3, the complete variable domain is DSGVTQTPKHLITATGQRVTLRCSPRSGDLSVYWYQQSLDQGLQFLIQYYNGEERAKGNILERFSAQQFPDLHSELNLSSLELGDSALYFCASSVSPPFGTDTQYFGPGTRLTVL.

There are a few counts of this clone. The rearrangement joins TRBV18 to TRBJ2-7, with 10 bases aligning to TRBD1. The CDR3 has 12 amino acids. CDR1 KGHSH and CDR2 LQKENI come from the germline V gene. V was pared by 6 bases and J by 9 bases, with 5 bases of the junction left unmatched. DNA of the CDR3: TGTGCCAGCTCCGAGACAGGGGGCGGGCAGTACGTC. Translated, it gives CASSETGGGQYV.

This chain joins TRBV18 and TRBJ1-4, with TRBD1 matching over 7 bases. Germline V CDR1 and CDR2: KGHSH, LQKENI. J was trimmed by 7 bases and V by 6 bases; bases with no gene match: 11. This CDR3 is built from 15 residues. In nucleotides, the CDR3 is TGTGCCAGCTCCTACGGACAGGAAAGAGGTGAAAAACTGTTTTTT. It encodes CASSYGQERGEKLFF.

This chain connects TRBV6-1 to TRBJ1-3, with 7 bases matching TRBD1. CDR3 length: 16 amino acids. With 2 bases clipped from V and 0 bases from J, the junction kept 4 bases outside the gene matches. The germline CDR1 and CDR2 sequences are MNHNS and SASEGT. The CDR3 is CASSEPRGDSGNTIYF. In DNA, the CDR3 is TGTGCCAGCAGTGAACCCAGGGGGGACTCTGGAAACACCATATATTTT.

This chain links TRBV5-1 with TRBJ2-3, with D possibly matching TRBD2 (6 bases). The CDR3 runs to 15 residues. Germline V lookup: CDR1 SGHRS, CDR2 YFSETQ. The germline V and J ends were trimmed by 0 bases and 0 bases, with 8 bases remaining between them. The CDR3 is CASSLGGTSTDTQYF. DNA of the CDR3: TGCGCCAGCAGCTTGGGGGGGACTAGCACAGATACGCAGTATTTT.

The V call is TRBV28, the J call TRBJ1-2; D gene ambiguous. CDR3 size: 13 residues. CDR1 is MDHEN, CDR2 SYDVKM, per germline. Between the trimmed V and J ends, which lost 5 bases and 6 bases, there was a span of 13 bases. The CDR3 bases are TGTGCCAGCAGTCCCAAAAGGAGGGATGGCTACACCTTC. The encoded protein is CASSPKRRDGYTF.